This entry lists 22 T cell receptor beta chains sequenced from one sample in a study of blood T cell repertoires in COVID-19. Sequencing used immunoSEQ multiplex PCR; TCRdb keeps in-frame clones, though not all of them. The sample carries around 130,000 clones, less than 90% recorded once. The source material was peripheral blood. The origin of the receptors is a woman younger than 45 who had recovered from COVID-19.

This clone has a handful of counts. V and J are TRBV6-5 and TRBJ2-1; 8 bases map to TRBD1. The J segment lost 12 bases and the V segment lost 5 bases, leaving 9 bases of the junction unmatched. CDR1 is MNHEY, CDR2 SVGAGI, per germline. The CDR3 sequence is 13 residues long. The CDR3 here is CASSRGSDRGQFF. The CDR3 DNA reads TGTGCCAGCAGTAGGGGGTCCGACAGGGGGCAGTTCTTC.

The rearrangement links TRBV2 to TRBJ2-7; 9 bases fit TRBD1. The CDR3 is 13 residues long. Per germline, CDR1 SNHLY and CDR2 FYNNEI. V lost 7 bases, J lost 6 bases, and 7 bases stayed unmatched. CDR3 residues: CASILTGGGEQYF. In DNA form, the CDR3 reads TGTGCCAGCATTCTTACAGGGGGCGGCGAGCAGTACTTC.

The chain couples TRBV7-9 to TRBJ1-5; 9 nucleotides align to TRBD1. The CDR3 runs to 12 residues. Germline CDR1 reads SEHNR; CDR2 reads FQNEAQ (reference sequence). V was clipped by 6 bases and J by 13 bases; unmatched bases: 7. The CDR3 loop reads CASSFDRGNQHF. CDR3 sequence (DNA): TGTGCCAGCAGTTTCGACAGGGGGAATCAGCATTTT.

The chain is built from TRBV6-5 and TRBJ2-1; the match to TRBD2 covers 7 bases. The V gene end was trimmed by 4 bases and the J gene end by 8 bases; junction bases not matched to a gene: 11. The germline V gene has CDR1 MNHEY and CDR2 SVGAGI. The CDR3 runs 15 residues. The CDR3 reads CASSSERVGGDEQFF. CDR3 nucleotides: TGTGCCAGCAGTTCAGAGCGGGTGGGGGGGGATGAGCAGTTCTTC.

The J gene is TRBJ1-5, the V gene TRBV7-2, with unresolved D. The length of the CDR3 is 15 residues. CDR1 is SGHTA and CDR2 is FQGNSA in the germline V gene. Deletions cut 1 base from V and 0 bases from J, with 7 bases between. The CDR3: CASSLVPNSNQPQHF. CDR3 bases: TGTGCCAGCAGCTTAGTCCCCAATAGCAATCAGCCCCAGCATTTT.

The V gene is TRBV5-1, the J gene TRBJ1-4; 9 bases align to TRBD1. The germline V gene encodes CDR1 SGHRS and CDR2 YFSETQ. CDR3 length equals 14 residues. The trim removed 5 bases at V and 4 bases at J, leaving 3 bases unmatched. The CDR3 loop reads CASSPDRGNEKLFF. The CDR3, as DNA: TGCGCCAGCAGTCCGGACAGGGGTAATGAAAAACTGTTTTTT. The whole variable domain, filled in from reference TRBV5-1 and TRBJ1-4, reads KAGVTQTPRYLIKTRGQQVTLSCSPISGHRSVSWYQQTPGQGLQFLFEYFSETQRNKGNFPGRFSGRQFSNSRSEMNVSTLELGDSALYLCASSPDRGNEKLFFGSGTQLSVL.

The chain carries TRBV6-5 and TRBJ2-1, with 7 bases identical to TRBD2. This CDR3 region has 13 residues. Looked up from germline, CDR1 is MNHEY and CDR2 is SVGAGI. Unmatched junction bases numbered 2, after V lost 4 bases and J lost 5 bases. The CDR3 loop reads CASSWGLNNEQFF. The DNA for the CDR3 is TGTGCCAGCAGTTGGGGACTAAACAATGAGCAGTTCTTC.

The chain joins TRBV7-3 to TRBJ2-5, with 7 nucleotides matching TRBD2. Trimming cost V 1 base and J 2 bases; bases outside gene matches: 4. CDR1 SGHTA and CDR2 FQGTGA come from the germline V gene. The CDR3 contains 15 residues. The CDR3 sequence is CASSLSGGDQETQYF. In DNA form, the CDR3 reads TGTGCCAGCAGCTTAAGCGGGGGAGATCAAGAGACCCAGTACTTC. The full variable domain, rest sourced from reference TRBV7-3 and TRBJ2-5, is GAGVSQTPSNKVTEKGKYVELRCDPISGHTALYWYRQSLGQGPEFLIYFQGTGAADDSGLPNDRFFAVRPEGSVSTLKIQRTERGDSAVYLCASSLSGGDQETQYFGPGTRLLVL.

This clone was counted only a few times. The chain recombines TRBV11-2 with TRBJ2-3; 10 bases are shared with TRBD1. The CDR3 has 18 amino acids. Germline lookup yields CDR1 SGHAT and CDR2 FQNNGV. V trimming: 6 bases; J trimming: 2 bases; junction bases outside the gene matches: 14. The CDR3 here is CASSQTIGTGDNTDTQYF. The CDR3 coding sequence is TGTGCCAGCAGTCAAACCATTGGGACAGGGGATAACACAGATACGCAGTATTTT.

This chain connects TRBV6-5 to TRBJ2-7; 10 positions match TRBD2. V dropped 2 bases and J dropped 5; count of bases not matched to a gene: 6. Germline loops: CDR1 MNHEY, CDR2 SVGAGI. The CDR3 contains 15 residues. CDR3 region: CASSYSPSGRDEQYF. The CDR3 DNA sequence: TGTGCCAGCAGTTACAGCCCTAGCGGGAGAGACGAGCAGTACTTC.

This clone has at least ten counts. V is TRBV5-1 and J is TRBJ2-3; D possibly corresponds to TRBD2 (6 bases). Trimming left V 3 bases short and J 2 bases short, with 16 bases between. The CDR3 is 16 amino acids. CDR1 and CDR2 from the germline V gene are SGHRS and YFSETQ. DNA of the CDR3: TGCGCCAGCAGCTGGCCCGTGGGAGGATTCACAGATACGCAGTATTTT. It specifies CASSWPVGGFTDTQYF.

The gene calls are TRBV29-1 and TRBJ2-7; possibly TRBD1 for D (5 bases). This CDR3 contains 13 residues. V was cut by 3 bases and J by 3 bases, with 12 bases left in between. Germline values: CDR1 SQVTM, CDR2 ANQGSEA. CDR3 bases: TGCAGCGTTGAGTTCAGGGATGTCTACGAGCAGTACTTC. This sequence encodes CSVEFRDVYEQYF.

The CDR3 spells CAIRRDTEAFF. Written as DNA, the CDR3 is TGTGCCATCAGGCGTGACACTGAAGCTTTCTTT. The chain carries TRBV10-3 and TRBJ1-1; D not resolved. Germline loops: CDR1 ENHRY, CDR2 SYGVKD. Trimming removed 6 bases at V and 3 bases at J, with 5 bases between. The CDR3 spans 11 residues.

The chain combines TRBV29-1 with TRBJ1-2; D remains ambiguous. In germline, CDR1 is SQVTM, CDR2 ANQGSEA. The germline V and J ends were trimmed by 7 bases and 5 bases, with 14 bases remaining between them. There are 12 residues in the CDR3. In DNA form, the CDR3 reads TGCAGCGACGGAGAGGGATCTTATGGCTACACCTTC. Its protein product is CSDGEGSYGYTF.

This chain links TRBV12-3 or TRBV12-4 with TRBJ2-1, with 8 bases lining up with TRBD2. The CDR3 is made up of 13 amino acids. With 10 bases clipped from V and 2 bases from J, the junction kept 4 bases outside the gene matches. The CDR3: CATGLATYNEQFF. The CDR3 coding sequence is TGTGCCACCGGACTAGCAACCTACAATGAGCAGTTCTTC.

On this clone: This sample also contains other DNA sequences that code for the same CDR3. The chain uses TRBV18 and TRBJ2-5; 9 bases align to TRBD1. CDR3 length: 13 amino acids. V lost 4 bases and J lost 5; bases outside the gene matches: 2. CDR1 is KGHSH, CDR2 LQKENI, per germline. The CDR3 spells CASSLGQGETQYF. DNA of the CDR3: TGTGCCAGCTCACTCGGACAGGGGGAGACCCAGTACTTC.

The rearrangement uses TRBV5-8 and TRBJ2-2; TRBD2 aligns across 7 bases. CDR1 is SGHTS and CDR2 is YDEGEE in the germline V gene. This CDR3 is built from 15 residues. Trimming removed 0 bases from V and 4 bases from J; junction bases left unmatched: 3. CDR3 sequence reads: CASSLGLAGTGELFF. As DNA, the CDR3 is TGTGCCAGCAGCTTGGGACTAGCTGGCACCGGGGAGCTGTTTTTT.

CDR3 DNA sequence: TGCAGCGTTGAGGACAGGGTGTCCTACAATGAGCAGTTCTTC. Protein: CSVEDRVSYNEQFF. The chain combines TRBV29-1 with TRBJ2-1; 8 bases match TRBD1. V lost 3 bases and J lost 1; bases outside the gene matches: 2. The CDR3 runs to 14 residues. Germline CDR1 and CDR2: SQVTM and ANQGSEA.

The J gene is TRBJ2-5, the V gene TRBV5-5; 9 bases fit TRBD1. J gave up 3 bases and V 3 bases, and 9 bases lay outside the gene matches. Germline V gives CDR1 SGHKS, CDR2 YYEKEE (reference sequence). This CDR3 comprises 16 residues. The CDR3 DNA is TGTGCCAGCAGCTGGGGCCCGACAGGGGGTGAAGAGACCCAGTACTTC. Translation: CASSWGPTGGEETQYF.

The chain couples TRBV12-3 or TRBV12-4 to TRBJ1-1; 9 bases map to TRBD1. The CDR3 length is 12 residues. The J segment lost 11 bases and the V segment lost 6 bases, leaving 7 bases of the junction unmatched. CDR3 sequence: CASSSGQGKAFF. CDR3 DNA: TGTGCCAGCAGCTCGGGACAGGGTAAGGCTTTCTTT.

The J gene is TRBJ2-7, the V gene TRBV7-9; no clear D gene. Deletions cut 6 bases from V and 5 bases from J, with 11 bases between. The germline V gene has CDR1 SEHNR and CDR2 FQNEAQ (reference sequence). The CDR3 covers 12 residues. CDR3 DNA: TGTGCCAGCAGGCCCCTGGCCAACGAGCAGTACTTC. Translating it yields CASRPLANEQYF.

The chain combines TRBV20-1 with TRBJ2-7, with 8 bases matching TRBD1. Germline trimming cut 3 bases from V and 4 bases from J; bases unmatched to any gene: 8. The CDR3 loop spans 14 amino acids. Germline lookup yields CDR1 DFQATT and CDR2 SNEGSKA (reference sequence). CDR3 amino acids: CSASLGQGLYEQYF. CDR3 DNA sequence: TGCAGTGCTAGTCTCGGACAGGGCCTATACGAGCAGTACTTC.